Listed below are T cell receptor beta chains from one sample, sequenced in a study of blood T cell repertoires in COVID-19. Assay: immunoSEQ multiplex PCR; the TCRdb copy retains only in-frame clones and omits some. The sample lists approximately 190,000 clones, over 80% seen once, with about 5.7% in the top ten. Specimen: peripheral blood. These receptors were collected from a woman aged 40 to 50 with acute or convalescent COVID-19. Each CDR3 is given with its conserved first and last residue. D genes are given only for firm matches. Some rows have no size entry. The others give once, few or many, or a class for an expanded clone.

j_gene: TRBJ2-1; d_gene: .; v_gene: TRBV11-2; abundance: .; CDR3aa: CASSQTTTSEQFF; CDR3nt: TGTGCCAGCAGCCAGACTACCACCAGTGAGCAGTTCTTC
j_gene: TRBJ1-1; d_gene: .; v_gene: TRBV27; abundance: .; CDR3aa: CASSWGTSNTEAFF; CDR3nt: TGTGCCAGCAGTTGGGGCACTTCGAACACTGAAGCTTTCTTT
j_gene: TRBJ2-7; d_gene: TRBD1; v_gene: TRBV6-5; abundance: .; CDR3aa: CASSSGQGIEQYF; CDR3nt: TGTGCCAGCAGTTCGGGACAGGGCATCGAGCAGTACTTC
j_gene: TRBJ2-7; d_gene: TRBD1; v_gene: TRBV5-1; abundance: .; CDR3aa: CASSLGSTTGGSYEQYF; CDR3nt: TGCGCCAGCAGCTTGGGAAGCACAACAGGGGGGTCCTACGAGCAGTACTTC
j_gene: TRBJ1-3; d_gene: TRBD1; v_gene: TRBV9; abundance: .; CDR3aa: CASSGTGYRDYSGNTIYF; CDR3nt: TGTGCCAGCAGCGGGACAGGGTACAGGGACTACTCTGGAAACACCATATATTTT
j_gene: TRBJ1-1; d_gene: TRBD1; v_gene: TRBV4-2; abundance: .; CDR3aa: CASSPGQATGTEAFF; CDR3nt: TGTGCCAGCAGCCCCGGACAGGCGACGGGCACTGAAGCTTTCTTT
j_gene: TRBJ1-1; d_gene: .; v_gene: TRBV28; abundance: .; CDR3aa: CASSSGRADRPMSEAFF; CDR3nt: TGTGCCAGCAGTTCTGGGCGGGCCGACAGGCCCATGTCTGAAGCTTTCTTT
j_gene: TRBJ2-3; d_gene: TRBD2; v_gene: TRBV19; abundance: .; CDR3aa: CASTHRLAGVTDTQYF; CDR3nt: TGTGCCAGTACCCATCGACTAGCGGGGGTCACAGATACGCAGTATTTT
j_gene: TRBJ2-7; d_gene: TRBD1; v_gene: TRBV28; abundance: .; CDR3aa: CASSLFGDRVMYPGEQYF; CDR3nt: TGTGCCAGCAGTTTATTTGGCGACAGGGTAATGTATCCGGGCGAGCAGTACTTC
j_gene: TRBJ2-7; d_gene: TRBD1; v_gene: TRBV4-2; abundance: .; CDR3aa: CASSQALGQGSYEQYF; CDR3nt: TGTGCCAGCAGCCAGGCCCTCGGACAGGGTAGCTACGAGCAGTACTTC
j_gene: TRBJ2-5; d_gene: TRBD2; v_gene: TRBV7-2; abundance: .; CDR3aa: CASSLALGLAGETQYF; CDR3nt: TGTGCCAGCAGCTTAGCTCTGGGACTAGCGGGGGAGACCCAGTACTTC
j_gene: TRBJ2-1; d_gene: .; v_gene: TRBV2; abundance: .; CDR3aa: CASSVRGTYNEQFF; CDR3nt: TGTGCCAGCAGTGTTCGGGGGACCTACAATGAGCAGTTCTTC
j_gene: TRBJ2-1; d_gene: .; v_gene: TRBV4-1; abundance: .; CDR3aa: CASSQGWGRKLNEQFF; CDR3nt: TGCGCCAGCAGCCAAGGTTGGGGGAGGAAACTCAATGAGCAGTTCTTC
j_gene: TRBJ1-1; d_gene: TRBD1; v_gene: TRBV19; abundance: few; CDR3aa: CASTRLWGTGVHTEAFF; CDR3nt: TGTGCCAGTACCCGATTATGGGGGACAGGGGTACACACTGAAGCTTTCTTT
j_gene: TRBJ1-1; d_gene: .; v_gene: TRBV6-5; abundance: .; CDR3aa: CASSYGGSNTEAFF; CDR3nt: TGTGCCAGCAGTTACGGGGGGTCGAACACTGAAGCTTTCTTT
j_gene: TRBJ2-7; d_gene: TRBD2; v_gene: TRBV27; abundance: .; CDR3aa: CASSYSGLAGGPYEQYF; CDR3nt: TGTGCCAGCTCCTACTCCGGACTAGCGGGAGGGCCCTACGAGCAGTACTTC
j_gene: TRBJ1-5; d_gene: .; v_gene: TRBV29-1; abundance: .; CDR3aa: CIIRDSNQPQHF; CDR3nt: TGCATCATCCGGGATAGCAATCAGCCCCAGCATTTT
j_gene: TRBJ2-3; d_gene: TRBD2; v_gene: TRBV3-1/TRBV3-2; abundance: .; CDR3aa: CASSQAPSGGAWYF; CDR3nt: TGTGCCAGCAGCCAAGCCCCTAGCGGGGGGGCATGGTATTTT
j_gene: TRBJ2-2; d_gene: TRBD1; v_gene: TRBV19; abundance: .; CDR3aa: CASSQGARSTGELFF; CDR3nt: TGTGCCAGTAGTCAGGGGGCCCGGAGCACCGGGGAGCTGTTTTTT
j_gene: TRBJ2-3; d_gene: .; v_gene: TRBV5-1; abundance: once; CDR3aa: CASSLLGAVASGLTDTQYF; CDR3nt: TGCGCCAGCAGCTTGTTGGGGGCGGTCGCTAGCGGTTTGACAGATACGCAGTATTTT
j_gene: TRBJ2-3; d_gene: .; v_gene: TRBV11-3; abundance: .; CDR3aa: CASSQFGWDTQYF; CDR3nt: TGTGCCAGCAGCCAATTCGGTTGGGATACGCAGTATTTT
j_gene: TRBJ1-1; d_gene: TRBD1; v_gene: TRBV5-1; abundance: .; CDR3aa: CASSPNRDSLNTEAFF; CDR3nt: TGCGCCAGCAGCCCCAACAGGGACAGTTTGAACACTGAAGCTTTCTTT
j_gene: TRBJ2-5; d_gene: TRBD2; v_gene: TRBV28; abundance: .; CDR3aa: CASSPGLAGIQETQYF; CDR3nt: TGTGCCAGCAGTCCTGGACTAGCGGGGATCCAAGAGACCCAGTACTTC
j_gene: TRBJ2-7; d_gene: .; v_gene: TRBV7-8; abundance: .; CDR3aa: CASSWSRQNYEQYF; CDR3nt: TGTGCCAGCAGCTGGTCCCGACAGAACTACGAGCAGTACTTC
j_gene: TRBJ2-5; d_gene: .; v_gene: TRBV15; abundance: .; CDR3aa: CATSAGFQETQYF; CDR3nt: TGTGCCACCAGCGCAGGGTTCCAAGAGACCCAGTACTTC
j_gene: TRBJ2-2; d_gene: TRBD2; v_gene: TRBV4-1; abundance: .; CDR3aa: CASSHFPAGGPSNTGELFF; CDR3nt: TGCGCCAGCAGCCACTTTCCAGCGGGGGGCCCTTCGAACACCGGGGAGCTGTTTTTT
j_gene: TRBJ1-6; d_gene: .; v_gene: TRBV15; abundance: .; CDR3aa: CATSRDQSPLHF; CDR3nt: TGTGCCACCAGCAGAGATCAATCACCCCTCCACTTT
j_gene: TRBJ2-7; d_gene: .; v_gene: TRBV5-1; abundance: .; CDR3aa: CASSLGQDSYEQYF; CDR3nt: TGCGCCAGCAGCTTGGGCCAGGACTCCTACGAGCAGTACTTC
j_gene: TRBJ2-3; d_gene: .; v_gene: TRBV29-1; abundance: .; CDR3aa: CSVDNGGTDTQYF; CDR3nt: TGCAGCGTTGATAACGGGGGCACAGATACGCAGTATTTT
j_gene: TRBJ2-5; d_gene: TRBD2; v_gene: TRBV5-1; abundance: few; CDR3aa: CASSPPAAGGQETQYF; CDR3nt: TGCGCCAGCAGCCCCCCGGCAGCGGGGGGCCAAGAGACCCAGTACTTC
j_gene: TRBJ1-1; d_gene: TRBD1; v_gene: TRBV27; abundance: .; CDR3aa: CASSASGTGVTEAFF; CDR3nt: TGTGCCAGCAGTGCGTCCGGGACAGGGGTCACTGAAGCTTTCTTT
j_gene: TRBJ2-2; d_gene: .; v_gene: TRBV24-1; abundance: .; CDR3aa: CATSADSGDYSNYFGELFF; CDR3nt: TGTGCCACCAGTGCCGATTCAGGGGATTATAGTAATTACTTCGGGGAGCTGTTTTTT
j_gene: TRBJ2-7; d_gene: TRBD2; v_gene: TRBV19; abundance: .; CDR3aa: CASSLTGTRTYEQYF; CDR3nt: TGTGCCAGTAGTTTGACCGGGACTAGGACCTACGAGCAGTACTTC
j_gene: TRBJ2-6; d_gene: .; v_gene: TRBV11-2; abundance: few; CDR3aa: CASSLNRVSGANVLTF; CDR3nt: TGTGCCAGCAGCTTAAACAGGGTCTCTGGGGCCAACGTCCTGACTTTC
j_gene: TRBJ1-5; d_gene: TRBD1; v_gene: TRBV6-6; abundance: once; CDR3aa: CASSGQANQPQHF; CDR3nt: TGTGCCAGCAGCGGACAGGCTAATCAGCCCCAGCATTTT
j_gene: TRBJ1-1; d_gene: .; v_gene: TRBV28; abundance: .; CDR3aa: CASLRGTEAFF; CDR3nt: TGTGCCAGCTTAAGGGGCACTGAAGCTTTCTTT
j_gene: TRBJ2-7; d_gene: .; v_gene: TRBV5-4; abundance: few; CDR3aa: CASSGGTLGYEQYF; CDR3nt: TGTGCCAGCAGCGGGGGGACCTTGGGGTACGAGCAGTACTTC
j_gene: TRBJ1-4; d_gene: TRBD1; v_gene: TRBV7-2; abundance: few; CDR3aa: CASSLVQGADEKLFF; CDR3nt: TGTGCCAGCAGCTTAGTGCAGGGGGCCGATGAAAAACTGTTTTTT
j_gene: TRBJ2-7; d_gene: .; v_gene: TRBV5-4; abundance: .; CDR3aa: CASSLGGNYEQYF; CDR3nt: TGTGCCAGCAGCTTGGGGGGCAACTACGAGCAGTACTTC